This T cell receptor beta chain was retrieved from a study of control samples from healthy donors and cancer patients. The CDR3 runs 17 residues. Germline loops: CDR1 SGHVS, CDR2 FQNEAQ. V was cut by 0 bases and J by 0 bases, with 12 bases left in between. The table came from immunoSEQ multiplex PCR; TCRdb's copy has only in-frame clones and leaves some out. Of some 79,000 clones in the sample, around 89% were seen once. A single count supports this clone. The genes are TRBV7-8 and TRBJ1-3; no definite D call. This clonotype was sampled from a man aged 50 to 59 in good health. The source material was blood. The DNA for the CDR3 is TGTGCCAGCAGCTTAGCTCCCGGACCGCTCTCTGGAAACACCATATATTTT. It translates to CASSLAPGPLSGNTIYF.